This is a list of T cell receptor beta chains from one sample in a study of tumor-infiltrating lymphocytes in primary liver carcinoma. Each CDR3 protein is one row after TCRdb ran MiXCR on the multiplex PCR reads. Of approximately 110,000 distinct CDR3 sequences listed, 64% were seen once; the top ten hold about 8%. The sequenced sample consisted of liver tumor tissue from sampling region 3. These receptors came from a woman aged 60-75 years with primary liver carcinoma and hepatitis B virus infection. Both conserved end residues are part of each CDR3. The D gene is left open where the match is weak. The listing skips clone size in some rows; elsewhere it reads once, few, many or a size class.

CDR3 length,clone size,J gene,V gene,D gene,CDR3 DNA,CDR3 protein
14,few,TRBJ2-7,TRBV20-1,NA,TGCAGTGCTGCGCCCCCAGGAAACTCCTACGAGCAGTACTTC,CSAAPPGNSYEQYF
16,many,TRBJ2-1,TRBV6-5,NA,TGTGCCAGCTCTACACGTTCCAGGTCCGCCTACAATGAGCAGTTCTTC,CASSTRSRSAYNEQFF
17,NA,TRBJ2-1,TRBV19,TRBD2,TGTGCCAGCGCACTAGCGGGAGGACCCGACTCCTACAATGAGCAGTTCTTC,CASALAGGPDSYNEQFF
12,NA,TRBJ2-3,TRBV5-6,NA,TGTGCCAGCGGCTTGGGCACAGGTACGCAGTATTTT,CASGLGTGTQYF
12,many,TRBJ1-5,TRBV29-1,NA,TGCAGCGCAAGGGACTCGGGGCAGCCCCAGCATTTT,CSARDSGQPQHF
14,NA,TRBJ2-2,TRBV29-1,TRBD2,TGCAGCGTCGAAGGGACTAACCGGACCGGGGAGCTGCTTTTT,CSVEGTNRTGELLF
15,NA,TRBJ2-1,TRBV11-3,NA,TGTGCCAGCTGCTTGGCAGCGGCTGCCCGGGGTGAGCTGTCCTTC,CASCLAAAARGELSF
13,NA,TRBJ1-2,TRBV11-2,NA,TGTGCCAGCAACTTAAACAGCAACTATGGCTACACCTTC,CASNLNSNYGYTF
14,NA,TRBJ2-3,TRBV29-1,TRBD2,TGCAGCGTAAGCGGGAGTGGGGTCATAGATACGCAGTATTTT,CSVSGSGVIDTQYF
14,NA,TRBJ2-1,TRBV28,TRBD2,TGTGCCAGCAGTGCACGGACTAACGGGAGGGCGACGTTCTTC,CASSARTNGRATFF
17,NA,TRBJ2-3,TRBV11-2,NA,TGCGCCAGCAGCTTAGGGATTCGAAGGGAAGGCGCAGATACACAGTATTTT,CASSLGIRREGADTQYF
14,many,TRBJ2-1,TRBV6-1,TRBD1,TGTGCCAGCAGCCTCAAGACAGGGTCCGGTGAGCAGTTCTTC,CASSLKTGSGEQFF
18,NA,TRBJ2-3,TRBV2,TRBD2,TGTGCCAGCAGGCCCCCCCCGGGACTAGCGGGAGGAGCAGATACGCAGTATTTT,CASRPPPGLAGGADTQYF
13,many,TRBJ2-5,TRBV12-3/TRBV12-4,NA,TGTGCCAGCAGTTCAGGGGCCCAAGAGACCCAGTACTTC,CASSSGAQETQYF
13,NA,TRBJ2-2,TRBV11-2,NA,TGTACCAGCAGTCATGGCAACACCGGGGAGCTGTTTTTT,CTSSHGNTGELFF
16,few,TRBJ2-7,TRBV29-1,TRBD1,TGCAGCGTTGAAGTCATGTTTGGGACAGGGGCCAACGAGCAGTACTTC,CSVEVMFGTGANEQYF
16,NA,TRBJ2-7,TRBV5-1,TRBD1,TGCGCCAGCAGCCTACTTAGTGGGGACAGCACCTACGAGCAGTACTTC,CASSLLSGDSTYEQYF
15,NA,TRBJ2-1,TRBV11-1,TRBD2,TGTGCCTGCAACTTCGGACTAGCAGGAGACAATGAGCAGTTCTTC,CACNFGLAGDNEQFF
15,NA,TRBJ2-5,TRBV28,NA,TGTGCCGGCAGCCCGGGACATTCCCAGGGAGAGGCCCAGTACTTC,CAGSPGHSQGEAQYF
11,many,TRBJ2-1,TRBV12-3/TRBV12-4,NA,TGTGCCAGCAGTTTAACCCATGAGCAGTTCTTC,CASSLTHEQFF
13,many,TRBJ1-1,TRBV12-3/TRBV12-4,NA,TGTGCCAGCGGCAGGATTGGGAACACTGAAGCTTTCTTT,CASGRIGNTEAFF
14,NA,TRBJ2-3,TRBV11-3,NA,TGTGCCAGCAGCTTCATGACTGGCACAGATACACAGTATTTT,CASSFMTGTDTQYF
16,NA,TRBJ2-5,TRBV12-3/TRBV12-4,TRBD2,TGTGCCAACCCAAGCACCGGTACTAGCGGCCAAGAGACCCGGTACTTC,CANPSTGTSGQETRYF
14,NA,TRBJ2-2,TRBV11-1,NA,TGTACCAGCAGCTTAGATTCCGGGGCCGGGGAACTGTTTTTT,CTSSLDSGAGELFF
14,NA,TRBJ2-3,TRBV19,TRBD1,TGTGCCAGTAGTATGACAGGGGGCACAGATACGCAGTATTTT,CASSMTGGTDTQYF
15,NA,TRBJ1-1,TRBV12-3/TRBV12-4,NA,TGTGCCAGCTGTTTAGTCCATAGTGGGAACACTGAAGCTTTCTTT,CASCLVHSGNTEAFF
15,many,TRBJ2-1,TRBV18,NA,TGTGCCAGCTCACCTTCAGTGGGAACCTACAATGAGCAGTTCTTC,CASSPSVGTYNEQFF
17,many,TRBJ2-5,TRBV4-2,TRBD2,TGTGCCAGCAGCCAATTTAGCGGGAGGGCCTTCGGGGAGACCCAGTACTTC,CASSQFSGRAFGETQYF
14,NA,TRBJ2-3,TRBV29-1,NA,TGCAGCGTTACATTGACAACTAGCACAGATACGCGGTATTTT,CSVTLTTSTDTRYF
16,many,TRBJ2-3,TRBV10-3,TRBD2,TGTGCCATCAGTGACCCCACGGGACTATTCACAGATACGCAGTATTTT,CAISDPTGLFTDTQYF
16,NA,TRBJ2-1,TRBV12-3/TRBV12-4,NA,TGTGCCAGCAGTTCTCGCCCACGAGGCAGGGACAATGAGCAGTTCTTC,CASSSRPRGRDNEQFF
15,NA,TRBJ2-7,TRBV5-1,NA,TGCGCCAGCAGCCGGGGACACACAATTAGCTCCTACCAGTACTTC,CASSRGHTISSYQYF
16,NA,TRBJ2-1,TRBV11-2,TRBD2,TGTGTCAGCAGCCCCCGGACTAGCGGGGGCGGGGGGGAGCAGCTCTTC,CVSSPRTSGGGGEQLF
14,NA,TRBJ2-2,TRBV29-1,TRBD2,TGCAGCGTTGGGACTAGCGGTAACACCTGGGAGCTGTTTTTC,CSVGTSGNTWELFF
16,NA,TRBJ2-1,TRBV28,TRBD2,TGTGCCAGCAGCTCCCCTCTAGCGGGACGGAGGAATGAGCAGTTCTTC,CASSSPLAGRRNEQFF
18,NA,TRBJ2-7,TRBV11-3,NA,TGTGCCAGCAGCCCAACGTCCGTGACTAAGAGGGAGGCCTACGAGCTGTACTTC,CASSPTSVTKREAYELYF
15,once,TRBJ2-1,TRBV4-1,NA,TGCGCCAGCAACCAAGAACTCACTCGTCGCAATGAGCAGTTCTTC,CASNQELTRRNEQFF
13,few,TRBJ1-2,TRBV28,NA,TGTGCCAGCAGTTTGGCAGCAAACTATGGCTACACCTTC,CASSLAANYGYTF
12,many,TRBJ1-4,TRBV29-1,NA,TGCAGCGTCATGGCCCCAGAGGAAAAACTGTTTTTT,CSVMAPEEKLFF
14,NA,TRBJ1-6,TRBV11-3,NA,TGTGTCATCAGCTTACGGAACCCAAAATCACCCCTCCACTTT,CVISLRNPKSPLHF
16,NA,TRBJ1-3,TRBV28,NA,TGTGCCAGCAGTTCGCGGACACCAATGGAGGGAAACACCATATATTTT,CASSSRTPMEGNTIYF
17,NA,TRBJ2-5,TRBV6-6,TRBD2,TGTGCCAGTAGCAGCCCACGGACTAGCGGGACGGGAGAGACCCAGTACTTC,CASSSPRTSGTGETQYF
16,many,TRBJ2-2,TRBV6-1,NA,TGTGCCAGCAGTGGCTATGGGACTCCCTTCACCGGGGAGCTGTTTTTT,CASSGYGTPFTGELFF
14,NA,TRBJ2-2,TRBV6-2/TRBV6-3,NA,TGTGCCGGTGGCGGGGTACTGAACACCGGGGAGTTGGTTTTT,CAGGGVLNTGELVF
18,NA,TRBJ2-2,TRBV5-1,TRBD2,TGCGCCAGCAGCTTGGCGACTAGCGGACTCCTAAACACCGGGGAGCTGTTTTTT,CASSLATSGLLNTGELFF